This TCR beta chain was identified during a study of T cell changes during pregnancy in multiple sclerosis. This CDR3 has 15 residues. Looked up from germline, CDR1 is MNHNY and CDR2 is SVGAGI (reference sequence). The V end was cut by 6 bases, the J end by 3 bases, with 17 bases between. Measured with immunoSEQ multiplex PCR; TCRdb has only the in-frame clones, and not every one. The sample shows some 5,300 clones, 70% to 85% of them seen only once. Sample: CD8+ T cells from peripheral blood mononuclear cells, taken in the second trimester of pregnancy. This chain uses TRBV6-6 with TRBJ1-2; weak D call: TRBD1 (5 bases). The clonotype comes from a female donor in good health, enrolled as a control in a pregnancy study. The CDR3 is CASRPTPTEDYGYTF. CDR3 bases: TGTGCCAGCAGGCCTACCCCGACAGAAGACTATGGCTACACCTTC.